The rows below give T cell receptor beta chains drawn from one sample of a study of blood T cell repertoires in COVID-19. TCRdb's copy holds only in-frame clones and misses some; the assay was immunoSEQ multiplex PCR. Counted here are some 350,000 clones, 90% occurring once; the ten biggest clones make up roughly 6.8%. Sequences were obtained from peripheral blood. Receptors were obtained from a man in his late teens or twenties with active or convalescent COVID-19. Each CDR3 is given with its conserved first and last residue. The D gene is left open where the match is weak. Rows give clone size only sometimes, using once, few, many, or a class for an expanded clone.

DNA: TGTGCCAGCAGTTTAGGACAGGGTCTCAATCAGCCCCAGCATTTT
CDR3: CASSLGQGLNQPQHF
D: TRBD1
J: TRBJ1-5
size: -
V: TRBV2

DNA: TGCGCCAGCAGCCGGACAGGTTATGGCGGGGAGCTGTTTTTT
CDR3: CASSRTGYGGELFF
D: TRBD1
J: TRBJ2-2
size: -
V: TRBV5-1

DNA: TGTGCCAGCTCATCGAGCACACCGGGACAGGGGCACACTGAAGCTTTCTTT
CDR3: CASSSSTPGQGHTEAFF
D: TRBD1
J: TRBJ1-1
size: -
V: TRBV18

DNA: TGTGCCAGTAGGGGGACAGCCCCGAACGTCCTGACTTTC
CDR3: CASRGTAPNVLTF
D: TRBD1
J: TRBJ2-6
size: -
V: TRBV19

DNA: TGTGCCAGCAGTTCAGGACAGAAAGGGTTATTGGCTGAAGCTTTCTTT
CDR3: CASSSGQKGLLAEAFF
D: -
J: TRBJ1-1
size: once
V: TRBV6-2/TRBV6-3

DNA: TGTGCCAGCAGCTTGGTGATGGAGTCCTACGAGCAGTACTTC
CDR3: CASSLVMESYEQYF
D: -
J: TRBJ2-7
size: -
V: TRBV5-8

DNA: TGTGCCATCATGGGCAGCATGAACACTGAAGCTTTCTTT
CDR3: CAIMGSMNTEAFF
D: -
J: TRBJ1-1
size: -
V: TRBV10-3

DNA: TGTGCCAGCAGTTACCGAGACCCGGACAAGTCTCGACAGCCCCAGCATTTT
CDR3: CASSYRDPDKSRQPQHF
D: -
J: TRBJ1-5
size: -
V: TRBV6-2/TRBV6-3

DNA: TGTGCCAGCAGTCAAGGACAGAACCCTACCTACGAGCAGTACTTC
CDR3: CASSQGQNPTYEQYF
D: -
J: TRBJ2-7
size: -
V: TRBV28

DNA: TGTGCCATCAGGGGCAACAGGGTCAAGGATTCACCCCTCCACTTT
CDR3: CAIRGNRVKDSPLHF
D: -
J: TRBJ1-6
size: -
V: TRBV10-3

DNA: TGTGCCAGCAGTTCGACAGGGGGCTATGGCTACACCTTC
CDR3: CASSSTGGYGYTF
D: TRBD1
J: TRBJ1-2
size: -
V: TRBV12-3/TRBV12-4

DNA: TGTGCCAGCCGGCGGGGGGGAGGAAATTCCTACGAGCAGTACTTC
CDR3: CASRRGGGNSYEQYF
D: TRBD2
J: TRBJ2-7
size: many
V: TRBV28

DNA: TGTGCCAGCAGTTATTCGGGGGGAGCTTTCTTT
CDR3: CASSYSGGAFF
D: -
J: TRBJ1-1
size: -
V: TRBV6-2/TRBV6-3

DNA: TGTGCCAGCTCACGGGGACAGGGAGGCACTGAAGCTTTCTTT
CDR3: CASSRGQGGTEAFF
D: TRBD1
J: TRBJ1-1
size: -
V: TRBV18

DNA: TGTGCCAGCAGTCGGCGGGACAGGGGCTCACCCCTCCACTTT
CDR3: CASSRRDRGSPLHF
D: TRBD1
J: TRBJ1-6
size: -
V: TRBV28

DNA: TGTGCCAGCAGCTCCCAGGGTTGGACTGAAGCTTTCTTT
CDR3: CASSSQGWTEAFF
D: -
J: TRBJ1-1
size: -
V: TRBV4-2

DNA: TGTGCCAGCAGCCAACAGGCGAGCAGGACAGATACGCAGTATTTT
CDR3: CASSQQASRTDTQYF
D: -
J: TRBJ2-3
size: -
V: TRBV3-1/TRBV3-2

DNA: TGCGCCAGCAAGTTCCTAGGTGAGAATTCACCCCTCCACTTT
CDR3: CASKFLGENSPLHF
D: -
J: TRBJ1-6
size: once
V: TRBV5-1

DNA: TGTGCCAGCAGCTTGGCCCCCGGGAGGCCCACTGAAGCTTTCTTT
CDR3: CASSLAPGRPTEAFF
D: -
J: TRBJ1-1
size: -
V: TRBV5-5

DNA: TGTGCCATCAGTCAAGTTAGGACAGGGTACTATGGCTACACCTTC
CDR3: CAISQVRTGYYGYTF
D: TRBD1
J: TRBJ1-2
size: -
V: TRBV10-3

DNA: TGTGCCACCAGCAGCAAAGAGACCCAGTACTTC
CDR3: CATSSKETQYF
D: -
J: TRBJ2-5
size: -
V: TRBV15

DNA: TGTGCCAGCAGTTTTCTCACTCTAGCGGGAGTCGAGCAGTACTTC
CDR3: CASSFLTLAGVEQYF
D: TRBD2
J: TRBJ2-7
size: -
V: TRBV28

DNA: TGTGCCACCCGGGACAGAAATAATTCACCCCTCCACTTT
CDR3: CATRDRNNSPLHF
D: TRBD1
J: TRBJ1-6
size: -
V: TRBV10-3

DNA: TGTGCCAGCAGCAAAGAGGACAGGGGCAACACCGGGGAGCTGTTTTTT
CDR3: CASSKEDRGNTGELFF
D: -
J: TRBJ2-2
size: -
V: TRBV21-1